Each of the 23 T cell receptor beta chains below was sequenced from the same sample in a study of shared clonotypes between healthy human individuals. Clones were sequenced by immunoSEQ multiplex PCR, and TCRdb holds only the in-frame ones, with some missing. The sample holds approximately 2.3 million clones, more than 80% seen once. Sequences were obtained from naive CD4+ T cells from PBMCs. The subset here: CD45RA+ positively selected. These receptors all stem from a man aged 18 to 30 in good health. Some clones in this sample may be carry-over from other donors' samples.

In this sample, this clone turned up a few times. V gene TRBV7-6 combines with J gene TRBJ2-7; 7 bases match TRBD2. V lost 5 bases to trimming and J lost 5 bases; unmatched junction nucleotides: 15. This CDR3 spans 16 amino acids. Germline CDR1 reads SGHVS; CDR2 reads FNYEAQ. The CDR3 spells CASSARGRGGNDEQYF. The CDR3 DNA reads TGTGCCAGCAGCGCGAGAGGGCGCGGGGGAAACGACGAGCAGTACTTC.

The V and J genes are TRBV19 and TRBJ1-5; the D gene is possibly TRBD1 (6 bases). The V gene's germline CDR1 is LNHDA and CDR2 SQIVND (reference sequence). This CDR3 region has 14 residues. Trimming shortened V by 1 base and J by 5 bases, and 9 bases separated the two germline ends. The chain's CDR3 is CASSIARGDQPQHF. CDR3 DNA sequence: TGTGCCAGTAGTATAGCGAGGGGGGATCAGCCCCAGCATTTT.

In this sample, this clone turned up once. The chain couples TRBV28 to TRBJ2-3; D is possibly TRBD1 or TRBD2 (5 bases each). This CDR3 has 15 amino acids. The germline V gene encodes CDR1 MDHEN and CDR2 SYDVKM. Trimming stripped 3 bases from V and 4 bases from J, with 14 bases between. The CDR3 here is CASSLGPTLPDTQYF. The CDR3 DNA follows: TGTGCCAGCAGTTTGGGACCAACGCTCCCAGATACGCAGTATTTT.

Worth noting for this clone: The sample has other DNA sequences that encode this CDR3 too. The chain has TRBV5-4 and TRBJ2-2, with 11 positions matching TRBD2. Germline values: CDR1 SGHNT, CDR2 YYREEE (reference sequence). The CDR3 is 16 residues long. Unmatched junction bases numbered 3, after V lost 3 bases and J lost 2 bases. CDR3 protein: CASSSGLAGNTGELFF. The CDR3 bases are TGTGCCAGCAGCTCAGGACTAGCGGGTAACACCGGGGAGCTGTTTTTT.

The chain couples TRBV7-7 to TRBJ2-1, with 7 bases lining up with TRBD2. Germline-derived CDR1 and CDR2 are SSHAT and FNYEAQ (reference sequence). This CDR3 contains 14 residues. After removal of 1 base from V and 12 bases from J, the junction contained 9 bases not matched to a gene. The CDR3 sequence is CASSLVTSDQPQFF. CDR3 in DNA: TGTGCCAGCAGCTTAGTAACTAGCGACCAACCGCAGTTCTTC.

V gene TRBV19 combines with J gene TRBJ2-3; D may correspond to TRBD1 or TRBD2 (5 bases each). The CDR3 contains 15 residues. Germline assignment: CDR1 LNHDA and CDR2 SQIVND (reference sequence). The germline V and J ends were trimmed by 5 bases and 0 bases, with 12 bases remaining between them. CDR3 nucleotide sequence: TGTGCCAGTAGTGGTGGGGGTATTAGCACAGATACGCAGTATTTT. Translating gives CASSGGGISTDTQYF.

A few counts support this clone. The chain couples TRBV6-4 to TRBJ1-1; no firm D call. Trimming pared 6 bases from V and 1 base from J, leaving 9 bases between. Germline CDR1 is MRHNA and CDR2 is SNTAGT. CDR3 length: 13 residues. The CDR3 DNA reads as TGTGCCAGCAGCCGTCGGAGGAACACTGAAGCTTTCTTT. Protein: CASSRRRNTEAFF.

The V gene is TRBV6-5, the J gene TRBJ1-2; D gene ambiguous. Germline assignment: CDR1 MNHEY and CDR2 SVGAGI. CDR3 size: 15 residues. Trimming pared 5 bases from V and 6 bases from J, leaving 19 bases between. CDR3 sequence: CASSPRPAVTDGYTF. CDR3 DNA: TGTGCCAGCAGTCCTCGACCGGCGGTGACGGATGGCTACACCTTC.

Remarks on this clone: The conserved phenylalanine or tryptophan normally closing the CDR3 is absent here, so this likely arose from a read error. The DNA is omitted, as the CDR3 cannot be located on it reliably, and the CDR3 follows TCRdb's listing. This chain uses TRBV19 with TRBJ2-4; the table's D call of TRBD2 was not tested on the DNA. CDR1 and CDR2 (germline): LNHDA, SQIVND (reference sequence). The CDR3 is 8 amino acids long, termini counted. The CDR3 reads CASGAEPR.

In regard to this clone: This same CDR3 is encoded by further DNA sequences in the sample. This sequence joins TRBV9 and TRBJ2-5; the match to TRBD2 covers 14 bases. With V trimmed by 0 bases and J by 2 bases, 3 bases remained unmatched. Germline V gene lookup returns CDR1 SGDLS and CDR2 YYNGEE. The CDR3 totals 17 residues. The CDR3 bases are TGTGCCAGCAGCGTAGGAGGACTAGCGGGAGGTCAAGAGACCCAGTACTTC. Translation: CASSVGGLAGGQETQYF.

The genes are TRBV28 and TRBJ2-7, with 12 bases matching TRBD2. Losses at the gene ends were 4 bases for V and 6 bases for J; bases not matched to a gene: 16. CDR1 MDHEN and CDR2 SYDVKM come from the germline V gene. This CDR3 contains 18 residues. The CDR3, as DNA: TGTGCCAGCAGTTCCATCGGCGGTGGACTAGCGGGAAACGGCGAGCAGTACTTC. Translation: CASSSIGGGLAGNGEQYF.

This chain joins TRBV27 and TRBJ1-1, with 11 nucleotides matching TRBD1. The CDR3 loop spans 15 amino acids. Per germline, CDR1 MNHEY and CDR2 SMNVEV (reference sequence). J gave up 3 bases and V 4 bases, and 4 bases lay outside the gene matches. The CDR3 DNA reads TGTGCCAGCAGTTGGGACAGGGGGAGACACACTGAAGCTTTCTTT. Residues: CASSWDRGRHTEAFF.

The chain combines TRBV19 with TRBJ2-5; no clear D gene. The germline V gene has CDR1 LNHDA and CDR2 SQIVND (reference sequence). Trimming removed 4 bases at V and 5 bases at J, with 20 bases between. The CDR3 runs to 16 residues. The CDR3 sequence: CASSTRRAQMRETQYF. CDR3 sequence (DNA): TGTGCCAGTAGTACCCGACGGGCCCAGATGCGCGAGACCCAGTACTTC.

CDR3 sequence: CASSRLGVAGGGEQYF. The CDR3 nucleotides are TGCGCCAGCAGCCGATTGGGTGTAGCGGGAGGCGGCGAGCAGTACTTC. The J gene is TRBJ2-7, the V gene TRBV5-1, with 10 nucleotides matching TRBD2. The CDR3 has 16 amino acids. Germline values: CDR1 SGHRS, CDR2 YFSETQ. The junction had 13 bases not matched to a gene; V was cut back by 4 bases and J by 6 bases.

In its sample, this clone was seen a few times. The chain couples TRBV4-2 to TRBJ1-2; no firm D call. This CDR3 spans 14 amino acids. Germline V lookup: CDR1 LGHNA, CDR2 YNFKEQ. Trimming took off 4 bases at V and 8 bases at J, with 17 bases between the two ends. CDR3: CASSLFSRPGGYTF. As DNA, the CDR3 is TGTGCCAGCAGCCTGTTCTCCAGGCCCGGCGGCTACACCTTC.

The chain employs TRBV15 and TRBJ2-1, with D perhaps matching TRBD1 (5 bases). CDR1 is LNHNV, CDR2 YYDKDF, per germline (reference sequence). V dropped 4 bases and J dropped 2 bases, with 21 bases sitting between them. CDR3 length equals 18 residues. DNA for the CDR3: TGTGCCACCAGCAAGGAATTCGGTAGAGCAGGGCCCTACAATGAGCAGTTCTTC. Amino acids: CATSKEFGRAGPYNEQFF.

The chain has TRBV28 and TRBJ1-4; weak D call: TRBD1 (5 bases). Germline CDR1 is MDHEN and CDR2 is SYDVKM. The CDR3 is 14 amino acids. Trimming left V 2 bases short and J 9 bases short, with 13 bases between. CDR3 bases: TGTGCCAGCAGTTTACAGGGTCCCTGGCAAAAACTGTTTTTT. Amino acid sequence: CASSLQGPWQKLFF.

The CDR3 DNA sequence: TGCAGCGTTGCTATCCTCGGACTCAGGGGGGCCGGGGAGCTGTTTTTT. Translating it yields CSVAILGLRGAGELFF. The chain recombines TRBV29-1 with TRBJ2-2; tentative D call: TRBD1 (7 bases). CDR1 is SQVTM, CDR2 ANQGSEA, per germline. The CDR3 is made up of 16 amino acids. V lost 4 bases and J 6 bases, leaving 21 bases between the germline ends.

The chain recombines TRBV6-6 with TRBJ1-5; D is undetermined. The CDR3 spans 15 residues. V shed 0 bases and J shed 3 bases, with 9 bases lying between them. The germline V gene has CDR1 MNHNY and CDR2 SVGAGI (reference sequence). The CDR3 nucleotides read TGTGCCAGCAGTTACTCGGACCGATACAATCAGCCCCAGCATTTT. Protein: CASSYSDRYNQPQHF.

The chain combines TRBV4-1 with TRBJ2-7; no firm D call. Trimming left V 0 bases short and J 3 bases short, with 6 bases between. Per the germline V gene, CDR1 is MGHRA and CDR2 is YSYEKL. The CDR3 spans 13 residues. The CDR3 DNA follows: TGCGCCAGCAGCCAAGATATTCTCTACGAGCAGTACTTC. It encodes CASSQDILYEQYF.

Points on this clone: The same CDR3 can be traced to other DNA sequences in this sample. The chain joins TRBV18 to TRBJ2-7; 8 bases are shared with TRBD2. The CDR3 contains 14 residues. The J segment lost 0 bases and the V segment lost 2 bases, leaving 0 bases of the junction unmatched. Germline values: CDR1 KGHSH, CDR2 LQKENI. The CDR3 bases are TGTGCCAGCTCACCAGGGACTAGCTCCTACGAGCAGTACTTC. It specifies CASSPGTSSYEQYF.

The chain combines TRBV5-1 with TRBJ2-7; a weak D match, TRBD1 (5 bases). The CDR3 runs to 13 residues. CDR1 is SGHRS, CDR2 YFSETQ, per germline. V lost 4 bases and J lost 7, with 15 bases in between. Here the CDR3 DNA reads TGCGCCAGCAGCCTACAGGATTTTGGGGAGCAGTACTTC. This encodes CASSLQDFGEQYF.

The V and J genes are TRBV5-4 and TRBJ2-5; D remains ambiguous. Looked up from germline, CDR1 is SGHNT and CDR2 is YYREEE (reference sequence). Trimming pared 4 bases from V and 8 bases from J, leaving 18 bases between. This CDR3 comprises 14 residues. The CDR3 nucleotides read TGTGCCAGCAGCACCCCGAGAACAGCGAACACCCAGTACTTC. This translates into CASSTPRTANTQYF.